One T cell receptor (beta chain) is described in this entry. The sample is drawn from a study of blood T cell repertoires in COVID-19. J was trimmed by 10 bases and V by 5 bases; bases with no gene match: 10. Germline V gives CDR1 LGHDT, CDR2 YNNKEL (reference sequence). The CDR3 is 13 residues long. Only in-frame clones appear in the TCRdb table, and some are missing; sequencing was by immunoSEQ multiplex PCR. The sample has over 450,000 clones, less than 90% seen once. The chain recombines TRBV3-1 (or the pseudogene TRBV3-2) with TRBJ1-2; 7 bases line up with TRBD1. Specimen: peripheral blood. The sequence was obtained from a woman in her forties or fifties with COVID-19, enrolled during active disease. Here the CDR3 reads CASSDRERQDYTF. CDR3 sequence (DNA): TGTGCCAGCAGCGACAGGGAACGACAAGACTACACCTTC.